This TCR beta chain was identified during a study of beta chain features in type 1 diabetes. Across the study: The samples had roughly 110,000,000 sorted cells examined in all. Study conclusions and caveats: Among patients, naive, central memory and Treg TCRB repertoires appeared more similar than among healthy donors.

This clone appeared a few times. Its specificity is not known. The CDR3 totals 13 residues. After removal of 10 bases from V and 3 bases from J, the junction contained 8 bases not matched to a gene. Germline V lookup: CDR1 ENHRY, CDR2 SYGVKD. Expressed TCRB transcripts were sequenced, since all the RNA that had been isolated was reverse transcribed. Sequenced by immunoSEQ multiplex PCR; TCRdb stores in-frame clones only, minus some. The sample includes roughly 42,000 clones, roughly 45% seen only once; the top ten take about 0.25%. Source material: stem cell memory CD4+ T cells from blood. The chain carries TRBV10-3 and TRBJ1-2; TRBD1 aligns across 7 bases. The clonotype was recovered from a woman aged 30 to 39 in good health. The CDR3 spells CATAPGQDYGYTF. CDR3 coding DNA: TGTGCCACGGCTCCAGGACAGGACTATGGCTACACCTTC.